One sample yielded the 14 T cell receptor beta chains listed below, sequenced in a study of CD8+ T cells in alopecia areata. In each case, RNA was isolated and then reverse transcribed into cDNA as the sequencing template. The assay was immunoSEQ multiplex PCR, and TCRdb's table has in-frame clones only and misses some. Of about 190,000 clones in the sample, about three fifths were seen once. Indicated treatment: oral pan-JAK inhibitor, 5-10 mg twice daily. The material was CD4+ T cells sorted from blood, obtained at roughly week 49, from a patient treated with tofacitinib. All receptors derive from a human donor with alopecia areata.

V and J are TRBV13 and TRBJ1-5; the match to TRBD1 covers 10 bases. V lost 2 bases, J lost 9 bases, and 7 bases stayed unmatched. Germline-derived CDR1 and CDR2 are PRHDT and FYEKMQ (reference sequence). The CDR3 length is 15 residues. CDR3 residues: CASSLRDRGRGPQHF. Written as DNA, the CDR3 is TGTGCCAGCAGCTTAAGGGACAGGGGACGAGGGCCCCAGCATTTT.

This clone was observed a handful of times. The J gene is TRBJ1-2, the V gene TRBV29-1; D gene unclear. This CDR3 contains 12 residues. V was shortened by 6 bases and J by 8 bases, with 16 bases between the two germline ends. CDR1 and CDR2 (germline): SQVTM, ANQGSEA. The CDR3 DNA reads TGCAGCGTCGCCGACCCCTCTGGGGGCTACACCTTC. It encodes CSVADPSGGYTF.

The chain has TRBV12-5 and TRBJ1-5, with TRBD1 as a possible D gene (5 bases). The CDR3 totals 15 residues. Germline CDR1 LGHNT, CDR2 FRNRAP. The V end was cut by 5 bases, the J end by 2 bases, with 13 bases between. This chain's CDR3 is CASGPGGIGNQPQHF. The CDR3 DNA is TGTGCTAGTGGTCCGGGGGGAATTGGCAATCAGCCCCAGCATTTT.

The V call is TRBV29-1, the J call TRBJ1-2; no definite D call. Germline CDR1 and CDR2: SQVTM and ANQGSEA. The V end lost 3 bases, the J end lost 6 bases, and 8 bases lay between the germline ends. This CDR3 region has 11 residues. This CDR3 is CSVELRDGYTF. The DNA of the CDR3 is TGCAGCGTTGAGCTTCGGGATGGCTACACCTTC.

The chain combines TRBV30 with TRBJ2-7; D remains unclear. The CDR3 length is 14 residues. Germline V CDR1 and CDR2: GTSNPN, SVGIG (reference sequence). V was trimmed by 2 bases and J by 0 bases, leaving 11 bases between them. The DNA for the CDR3 is TGTGCCTGGAGTAGGACCAGGCCCTCCTACGAGCAGTACTTC. Protein: CAWSRTRPSYEQYF.

This rearrangement joins TRBV30 to TRBJ1-2, with no clear D. Per germline, CDR1 GTSNPN and CDR2 SVGIG (reference sequence). The length of the CDR3 is 11 residues. V was trimmed by 7 bases and J by 5 bases, leaving 11 bases between them. The CDR3 loop reads CAFPGLYGYTF. Here the CDR3 DNA reads TGTGCCTTCCCGGGCCTTTATGGCTACACCTTC. The full variable domain, completed using reference TRBV30 and TRBJ1-2, is SQTIHQWPATLVQPVGSPLSLECTVEGTSNPNLYWYRQAAGRGLQLLFYSVGIGQISSEVPQNLSASRPQDRQFILSSKKLLLSDSGFYLCAFPGLYGYTFGSGTRLTVV.

The gene calls are TRBV7-9 and TRBJ1-2, with D possibly being TRBD1 (6 bases). The V and J ends lost 5 bases and 6 bases respectively, with 16 bases between them. CDR1 is SEHNR, CDR2 FQNEAQ, per germline (reference sequence). The CDR3 runs to 14 residues. CDR3 region: CASSPMSRGHGYTF. CDR3 DNA sequence: TGTGCCAGCAGCCCGATGAGTCGGGGGCATGGCTACACCTTC.

The rearrangement links TRBV29-1 to TRBJ2-3, with D possibly TRBD1 on 5 matching bases. Germline CDR1 SQVTM, CDR2 ANQGSEA. Trimming left V 6 bases short and J 3 bases short, with 10 bases between. The CDR3 spans 12 residues. The CDR3 region is CSVRQPTDTQYF. Written as DNA, the CDR3 is TGCAGCGTAAGACAGCCAACAGATACGCAGTATTTT.

In its sample, this clone was seen a few times. The CDR3: CSAARGPDTQYF. For the CDR3, the DNA is TGCAGCGCGGCTCGAGGGCCAGATACGCAGTATTTT. The chain carries TRBV29-1 and TRBJ2-3, with D possibly being TRBD2 (5 bases). CDR1 is SQVTM, CDR2 ANQGSEA, per germline. This CDR3 spans 12 amino acids. V gave up 7 bases and J gave up 4 bases, with 12 bases separating them.

This chain uses TRBV29-1 with TRBJ2-7; D is ambiguous. The CDR3 is 12 amino acids. CDR1 and CDR2 (germline): SQVTM, ANQGSEA. Trimming removed 3 bases from V and 3 bases from J, with 9 bases in between. CDR3 in DNA: TGCAGCGTTGAGGTCAGCAACTACGAGCAGTACTTC. Encoded protein: CSVEVSNYEQYF.

In this sample, this clone turned up once. The chain employs TRBV29-1 and TRBJ1-1; D call uncertain. CDR1 is SQVTM and CDR2 is ANQGSEA in the germline V gene. V was shortened by 5 bases and J by 1 base, with 8 bases between the two germline ends. The length of the CDR3 is 12 residues. The CDR3 spells CSVLRQNTEAFF. In DNA form, the CDR3 reads TGCAGCGTTCTAAGACAGAACACTGAAGCTTTCTTT.

This clone was picked up a small number of times. The CDR3 region is CASSEEERNTEAFF. DNA of the CDR3: TGTGCCAGCAGTGAAGAGGAGAGGAACACTGAAGCTTTCTTT. The chain couples TRBV6-1 to TRBJ1-1; the D is unclear. V lost 1 base to trimming and J lost 1 base, with 7 bases between them. CDR3 size: 14 residues. Per germline, CDR1 MNHNS and CDR2 SASEGT.

This clone was seen more than once but under ten times. A junction end diverges from the germline sequence, so it may reflect a read error. This chain joins TRBV5-1 and TRBJ2-7, with 7 bases aligning to TRBD2. From germline, CDR1 is SGHRS and CDR2 YFSETQ. This CDR3 comprises 15 residues. The CDR3 bases are TGCGCCAGCAGCTTGGGAAGCGGGGTCTCCTTCGAGCAGTACTTC. Amino acids: CASSLGSGVSFEQYF.

This chain uses TRBV30 with TRBJ1-6; 7 bases align to TRBD1. Germline V gene sequence: CDR1 GTSNPN, CDR2 SVGIG (reference sequence). The length of the CDR3 is 15 residues. V was pared by 4 bases and J by 8 bases, with 11 bases of the junction left unmatched. CDR3 protein: CAWTRQGSVDSPLHF. CDR3 coding DNA: TGTGCCTGGACCCGACAGGGATCCGTCGATTCACCCCTCCACTTT.